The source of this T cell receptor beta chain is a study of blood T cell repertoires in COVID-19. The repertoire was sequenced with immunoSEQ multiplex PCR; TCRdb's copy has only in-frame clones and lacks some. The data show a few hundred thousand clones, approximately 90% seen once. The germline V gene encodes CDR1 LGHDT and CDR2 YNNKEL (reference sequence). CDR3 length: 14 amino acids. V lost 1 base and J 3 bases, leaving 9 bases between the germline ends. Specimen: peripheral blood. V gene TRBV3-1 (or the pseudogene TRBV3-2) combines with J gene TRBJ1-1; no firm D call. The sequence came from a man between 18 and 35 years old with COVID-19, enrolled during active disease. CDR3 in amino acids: CASSQGRGHTEAFF. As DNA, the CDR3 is TGTGCCAGCAGCCAAGGACGGGGTCACACTGAAGCTTTCTTT.